The rows below give T cell receptor beta chains drawn from one sample of a study of T cell responses to AZD1222 COVID-19 vaccine. Method: immunoSEQ multiplex PCR; TCRdb's copy keeps in-frame clones and lacks some. This table has under 150,000 clones, 70% to 85% appearing once. Here the sequenced sample was peripheral blood, taken 28 days after the second AZD1222 dose. These receptors were collected from an adult who received the AZD1222 COVID-19 vaccine. Both conserved end residues are part of each CDR3. A D gene is named only where the DNA matches it firmly. Rows may omit the clone size; those that give it use once, few, many or a size class.

>TRBJ1-1|NA|TRBV5-6|13|NA
CASSSRRNTEAFF
TGTGCCAGCAGCTCCCGGAGGAACACTGAAGCTTTCTTT
>TRBJ1-2|TRBD1|TRBV28|15|few
CASSLVTGAMNGYTF
TGTGCCAGCAGTTTGGTGACAGGGGCCATGAATGGCTACACCTTC
>TRBJ1-4|NA|TRBV30|15|NA
CAWKSWTDSNEKLFF
TGTGCCTGGAAGTCATGGACGGATTCTAATGAAAAACTGTTTTTT
>TRBJ1-3|NA|TRBV7-2|15|once
CASSPLIQGGNTIYF
TGTGCCAGCAGCCCCCTTATTCAGGGCGGAAACACCATATATTTT
>TRBJ2-7|TRBD2|TRBV7-3|15|NA
CASSLVGGGSYEQYF
TGTGCCAGCAGCTTAGTAGGCGGGGGGAGCTACGAGCAGTACTTC
>TRBJ1-2|TRBD1|TRBV5-1|14|NA
CASRSGTDSYGYTF
TGCGCCAGCAGATCTGGGACAGATAGTTATGGCTACACCTTC
>TRBJ2-5|NA|TRBV10-2|14|NA
CASSDKRGSETQYF
TGCGCCAGCAGTGATAAAAGGGGTTCAGAGACCCAGTACTTC
>TRBJ2-2|NA|TRBV5-4|17|NA
CASSSLKQATNTGELFF
TGTGCCAGCAGCTCGCTAAAGCAGGCCACGAACACCGGGGAGCTGTTTTTT
>TRBJ2-5|NA|TRBV24-1|16|NA
CATSGVLTAPQETQYF
TGTGCCACCAGTGGTGTTCTTACAGCGCCTCAAGAGACCCAGTACTTC
>TRBJ2-7|NA|TRBV6-5|14|NA
CASKPGISSYEQYF
TGTGCCAGCAAGCCGGGTATCTCCTCCTACGAGCAGTACTTC
>TRBJ1-3|NA|TRBV28|13|NA
CASRLTAGNTIYF
TGTGCCAGCAGATTAACAGCGGGAAACACCATATATTTT
>TRBJ2-5|TRBD1|TRBV18|14|NA
CASSPLGQRETQYF
TGTGCCAGCTCACCCCTGGGACAGAGAGAGACCCAGTACTTC
>TRBJ2-6|NA|TRBV9|11|NA
CASGGANVLTF
TGTGCCAGCGGTGGGGCCAACGTCCTGACTTTC
>TRBJ1-6|NA|TRBV28|17|NA
CASSSPGAWKVSSPLHF
TGTGCCAGCAGTTCCCCGGGGGCGTGGAAGGTGTCTTCACCCCTCCACTTT
>TRBJ2-2|NA|TRBV5-1|13|NA
CASSPPSTGELFF
TGCGCCAGCAGCCCCCCCAGCACCGGGGAGCTGTTTTTT
>TRBJ1-5|NA|TRBV4-3|15|once
CASSQEPGPNQPQHF
TGCGCCAGCAGCCAAGAGCCAGGACCGAATCAGCCCCAGCATTTT
>TRBJ2-7|NA|TRBV18|14|NA
CASSDRHSSYEQYF
TGTGCCAGCTCCGACAGGCATAGCTCCTACGAGCAGTACTTC
>TRBJ2-1|NA|TRBV20-1|15|NA
CSASRRGGSYNEQFF
TGCAGTGCTAGTCGGCGAGGTGGGTCCTACAATGAGCAGTTCTTC
>TRBJ1-5|TRBD1|TRBV19|17|NA
CASSIGRTGSSNQPQHF
TGTGCCAGTAGTATAGGTCGGACAGGTAGTAGCAATCAGCCCCAGCATTTT
>TRBJ2-4|TRBD1|TRBV5-6|14|NA
CASSSGTGANIQYF
TGTGCCAGCAGCTCCGGGACAGGGGCAAACATTCAGTACTTC
>TRBJ2-7|NA|TRBV6-5|14|NA
CASSPSGSRYEQYF
TGTGCCAGCAGTCCCTCAGGGAGCCGATACGAGCAGTACTTC
>TRBJ1-5|TRBD1|TRBV9|16|NA
CASSIGQGGSNQPQHF
TGTGCCAGCAGCATCGGACAGGGAGGTAGCAATCAGCCCCAGCATTTT
>TRBJ1-1|TRBD1|TRBV29-1|14|NA
CSVELDRTNTEAFF
TGCAGCGTTGAACTGGACAGGACAAACACTGAAGCTTTCTTT
>TRBJ1-4|TRBD1|TRBV5-6|16|NA
CASSRDRAFANEKLFF
TGTGCCAGCAGCCGGGACAGGGCGTTTGCTAATGAAAAACTGTTTTTT
>TRBJ1-2|TRBD1|TRBV6-6|12|NA
CASSQGDYGYTF
TGTGCCAGCTCCCAGGGGGACTATGGCTACACCTTC
>TRBJ1-2|TRBD1|TRBV9|17|NA
CASSVGLEPGGVRGYTF
TGTGCCAGCAGCGTAGGGCTAGAGCCAGGGGGAGTGCGAGGCTACACCTTC
>TRBJ2-7|TRBD1|TRBV2|15|NA
CASRGDRGPYYEQYF
TGTGCCAGCAGAGGGGACAGGGGCCCCTACTACGAGCAGTACTTC
>TRBJ2-5|NA|TRBV9|17|NA
CASSVAGGAYPGETQYF
TGTGCCAGCAGCGTAGCTGGGGGGGCTTATCCTGGAGAGACCCAGTACTTC
>TRBJ2-7|NA|TRBV7-9|12|NA
CASSSGTYEQYF
TGTGCCAGCAGCTCGGGAACCTACGAGCAGTACTTC
>TRBJ1-3|NA|TRBV28|13|NA
CASRDPVGNTIYF
TGTGCCAGCAGGGACCCTGTTGGAAACACCATATATTTT
>TRBJ1-1|NA|TRBV27|13|NA
CASSLGPRREAFF
TGTGCCAGCAGTTTGGGTCCTAGGAGGGAAGCTTTCTTT
>TRBJ1-2|NA|TRBV19|15|NA
CASRGVFEPIYGYTF
TGTGCCAGTAGGGGGGTCTTTGAGCCTATTTATGGCTACACCTTC
>TRBJ2-7|NA|TRBV6-5|13|NA
CASSRVPPYEQYF
TGTGCCAGCAGTCGGGTTCCCCCCTACGAGCAGTACTTC
>TRBJ2-7|TRBD2|TRBV6-2/TRBV6-3|15|NA
CASSDLAGLGDEQYF
TGTGCCAGCAGTGACTTAGCGGGGTTGGGCGACGAGCAGTACTTC
>TRBJ1-6|NA|TRBV19|13|few
CASSTGRISPLHF
TGTGCCAGTAGTACTGGACGGATCTCACCCCTCCACTTT
>TRBJ1-2|NA|TRBV9|14|NA
CASSGGRRTPGYTF
TGTGCCAGCAGCGGAGGCCGTAGGACTCCCGGCTACACCTTC
>TRBJ1-5|NA|TRBV3-1/TRBV3-2|13|NA
CASSQDRFQPQHF
TGTGCCAGCAGCCAAGATAGGTTTCAGCCCCAGCATTTT
>TRBJ1-3|NA|TRBV7-9|15|NA
CASSPTGYSGNTIYF
TGTGCCAGCAGCCCCACAGGTTACTCTGGAAACACCATATATTTT
>TRBJ1-2|NA|TRBV12-1|16|NA
CASSWPPGYPDYGYTF
TGTGCCAGCAGCTGGCCCCCAGGGTATCCTGACTATGGCTACACCTTC
>TRBJ2-3|NA|TRBV5-1|17|NA
CASSLSSGLGTTDTQYF
TGCGCCAGCAGCTTGTCTTCCGGTCTAGGGACCACAGATACGCAGTATTTT
>TRBJ2-5|TRBD1|TRBV7-9|13|NA
CASSPGTEETQYF
TGTGCCAGCAGCCCCGGGACAGAAGAGACCCAGTACTTC
>TRBJ2-1|TRBD2|TRBV19|12|NA
CASGGDYNEQFF
TGTGCCAGCGGGGGGGACTACAATGAGCAGTTCTTC
>TRBJ2-3|NA|TRBV9|15|NA
CASSAPEKSTDTQYF
TGTGCCAGCAGCGCCCCGGAAAAGAGCACAGATACGCAGTATTTT
>TRBJ2-3|NA|TRBV19|15|NA
CASSTTLLRADTQYF
TGTGCCAGTAGTACAACCCTGCTCAGGGCAGATACGCAGTATTTT
>TRBJ2-1|NA|TRBV7-2|13|NA
CASSLVGYNEQFF
TGTGCCAGCAGCTTAGTGGGTTACAATGAGCAGTTCTTC
>TRBJ1-3|NA|TRBV25-1|15|NA
CASSPSRGGQNTIYF
TGTGCCAGCAGTCCCTCGAGGGGAGGCCAAAACACCATATATTTT
>TRBJ2-3|NA|TRBV27|15|NA
CASIIHGSARDTQYF
TGTGCCAGCATCATACACGGGAGCGCGCGAGATACGCAGTATTTT
>TRBJ1-2|NA|TRBV9|13|NA
CASSVEGEGGYTF
TGTGCCAGCAGCGTAGAGGGGGAGGGAGGCTACACCTTC